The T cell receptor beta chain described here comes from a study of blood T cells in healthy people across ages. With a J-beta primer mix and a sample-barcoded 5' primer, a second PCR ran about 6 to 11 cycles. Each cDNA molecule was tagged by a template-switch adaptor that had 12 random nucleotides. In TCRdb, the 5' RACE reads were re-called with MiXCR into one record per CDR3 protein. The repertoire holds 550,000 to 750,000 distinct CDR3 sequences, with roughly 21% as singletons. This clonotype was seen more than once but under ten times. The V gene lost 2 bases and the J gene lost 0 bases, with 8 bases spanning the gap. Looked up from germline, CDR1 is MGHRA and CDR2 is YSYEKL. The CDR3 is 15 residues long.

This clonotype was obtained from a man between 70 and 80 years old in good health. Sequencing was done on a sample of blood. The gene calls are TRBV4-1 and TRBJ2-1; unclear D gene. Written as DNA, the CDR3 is TGCGCCAGCAGCCAAACAGCCACCTCCTACAATGAGCAGTTCTTC. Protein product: CASSQTATSYNEQFF.